This T cell receptor (beta chain) was identified during a study of cytomegalovirus exposure and HLA in healthy donors. Study-level points and caveats: Presence/absence analysis assumed near-uniform sequencing depth across donors. In a later analysis, approximately 15,000 TCR beta sequences were associated with HLA alleles at 0.05 false discovery rate.

PCR involved 60 Vbeta and 13 Jbeta primers. Assay used: immunoSEQ multiplex PCR; TCRdb lists only in-frame clones, some missing. This sample has 150,000 to 200,000 clones, with around 79% found just once. Looked up from germline, CDR1 is PRHDT and CDR2 is FYEKMQ (reference sequence). V was shortened by 5 bases and J by 2 bases, with 12 bases between the two germline ends. The CDR3 sequence is 14 residues long. Details on this clone: Its antigen is undetermined.

The origin of this receptor is a woman aged 35 to 49 in good health and CMV-seronegative. The specimen was PBMCs. J is TRBJ2-5 and V is TRBV13; maybe TRBD2 (5 bases). The CDR3 spells CASSPRTAQETQYF. CDR3 in DNA: TGTGCCAGCAGCCCGCGGACTGCTCAAGAGACCCAGTACTTC.